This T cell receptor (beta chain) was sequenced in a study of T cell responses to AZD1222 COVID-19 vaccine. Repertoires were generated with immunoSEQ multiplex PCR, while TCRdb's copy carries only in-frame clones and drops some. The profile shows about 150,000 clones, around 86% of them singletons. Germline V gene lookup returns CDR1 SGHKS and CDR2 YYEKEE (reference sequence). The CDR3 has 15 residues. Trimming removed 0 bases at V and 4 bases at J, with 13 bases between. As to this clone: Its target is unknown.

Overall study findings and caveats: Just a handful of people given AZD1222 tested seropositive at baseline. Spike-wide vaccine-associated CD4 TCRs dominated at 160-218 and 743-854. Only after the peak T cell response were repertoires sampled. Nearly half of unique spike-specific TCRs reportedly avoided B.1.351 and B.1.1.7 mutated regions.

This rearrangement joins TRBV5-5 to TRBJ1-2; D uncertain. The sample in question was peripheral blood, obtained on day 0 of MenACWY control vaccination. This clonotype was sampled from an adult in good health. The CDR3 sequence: CASSLGHQFIYGYTF. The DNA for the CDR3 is TGTGCCAGCAGCTTGGGCCACCAATTTATCTATGGCTACACCTTC.